These 13 T cell receptor beta chains were all obtained from the same sample, sequenced in a study of beta chain features in type 1 diabetes. Study results and caveats: Type 1 diabetes patients had moderately but significantly shorter TCRB CDR3s in all four CD4+ subsets.

Their target antigens are unknown. Isolated RNA was reverse transcribed in full, so expressed TCRB transcripts were sequenced. Clones were read by immunoSEQ multiplex PCR, and TCRdb kept only the in-frame ones, dropping some. The sample lists around 280,000 clones, about 15% seen once, with around 0.015% in the top ten. Sequencing was performed on naive CD4+ T cells from blood. The receptors stem from a man younger than 30 with type 1 diabetes.

This clone turned up a few times. The same CDR3 also results from other DNA sequences found in this sample. The gene calls are TRBV7-9 and TRBJ2-3, with 7 bases identical to TRBD1. The CDR3 length is 14 residues. The J segment lost 1 base and the V segment lost 6 bases, leaving 4 bases of the junction unmatched. CDR1 is SEHNR and CDR2 is FQNEAQ in the germline V gene (reference sequence). CDR3 protein: CASSRTGGTDTQYF. In nucleotides, the CDR3 is TGTGCCAGCAGTCGAACAGGGGGCACAGATACGCAGTATTTT.

This clone showed up just a few times. This rearrangement joins TRBV7-9 to TRBJ2-7, with 7 bases fitting TRBD2. V shed 2 bases and J 7 bases; nucleotides not matched to a gene: 11. This CDR3 contains 15 residues. The V gene's germline CDR1 is SEHNR and CDR2 FQNEAQ (reference sequence). The CDR3, as DNA: TGTGCCAGCAGCTTACAGCGGGATGCGTCGGAGGAGCAGTACTTC. Protein: CASSLQRDASEEQYF. The full variable domain, in which reference TRBV7-9 and TRBJ2-7 provide the parts outside the CDR3, is DTGVSQNPRHKITKRGQNVTFRCDPISEHNRLYWYRQTLGQGPEFLTYFQNEAQLEKSRLLSDRFSAERPKGSFSTLEIQRTEQGDSAMYLCASSLQRDASEEQYFGPGTRLTVT.

V is TRBV7-2 and J is TRBJ2-3; 9 positions match TRBD2. The CDR3 is made up of 16 amino acids. Germline CDR1 and CDR2: SGHTA and FQGNSA. V was clipped by 0 bases and J by 6 bases; unmatched bases: 7. CDR3 nucleotides: TGTGCCAGCAGCTTAGCGCTGGCGGGGGGGCTCGATACGCAGTATTTT. Its translation: CASSLALAGGLDTQYF.

This chain uses TRBV19 with TRBJ2-3; a weak D match, TRBD2 (6 bases). The V end was cut by 10 bases, the J end by 7 bases, with 15 bases between. The CDR3 covers 12 residues. Germline-derived CDR1 and CDR2 are LNHDA and SQIVND (reference sequence). The CDR3 DNA reads TGTGCCACCTCTCCTCGGGACTATACGCAGTATTTT. Protein: CATSPRDYTQYF. The variable domain in full, with the rest retrieved from reference TRBV19 and TRBJ2-3, is DGGITQSPKYLFRKEGQNVTLSCEQNLNHDAMYWYRQDPGQGLRLIYYSQIVNDFQKGDIAEGYSVSREKKESFPLTVTSAQKNPTAFYLCATSPRDYTQYFGPGTRLTVL.

This clone was seen a handful of times. The chain links TRBV6-5 to TRBJ1-1; 8 bases are shared with TRBD1. Germline values: CDR1 MNHEY, CDR2 SVGAGI. The V and J ends lost 6 bases and 5 bases, in that order; junction bases with no gene match: 5. The CDR3 runs to 13 residues. The CDR3 loop is CASRRQGRTEAFF. The CDR3 DNA reads as TGTGCCAGCAGAAGACAGGGGAGGACTGAAGCTTTCTTT.

This clone showed up just a few times. The rearrangement links TRBV21-1 to TRBJ1-4. TRBV21-1 is marked as a pseudogene. This CDR3 contains 14 residues. The CDR3 nucleotides are TGTGCCAGCAGCAAAGGCCGGGGAAATGAAAAACTGTTTTTT. Translating gives CASSKGRGNEKLFF.

This clone was detected only a few times. The chain combines TRBV27 with TRBJ1-2; the D gene is possibly TRBD1 (6 bases). This CDR3 has 13 residues. Trimming cost V 5 bases and J 1 base, with 8 bases left between them. Germline V gives CDR1 MNHEY, CDR2 SMNVEV (reference sequence). In nucleotides, the CDR3 is TGTGCCAGCAGTACAGGGCTTAACTATGGCTACACCTTC. Amino acid sequence: CASSTGLNYGYTF.

Only a few counts were recorded for this clone. The CDR3 nucleotides read TGCGCCAGCAGCTCCTCCGGGACTAGCGACATTCAGTACTTC. This sequence encodes CASSSSGTSDIQYF. V usage is TRBV5-1 and J usage is TRBJ2-4, with 10 positions matching TRBD2. This CDR3 is 14 amino acids long. CDR1 is SGHRS, CDR2 YFSETQ, per germline. After removal of 3 bases from V and 8 bases from J, the junction contained 5 bases not matched to a gene. Based on the CDR3 plus reference TRBV5-1 and TRBJ2-4, the full variable domain is KAGVTQTPRYLIKTRGQQVTLSCSPISGHRSVSWYQQTPGQGLQFLFEYFSETQRNKGNFPGRFSGRQFSNSRSEMNVSTLELGDSALYLCASSSSGTSDIQYFGAGTRLSVL.

This clone was observed a handful of times. The rearrangement uses TRBV28 and TRBJ2-7; no clear D. CDR3 size: 12 residues. The V and J ends lost 4 bases and 3 bases respectively, with 7 bases between them. Germline V gene data show CDR1 as MDHEN and CDR2 as SYDVKM. The CDR3 here is CASSYSVYEQYF. The CDR3 DNA is TGTGCCAGCAGTTATTCCGTCTACGAGCAGTACTTC.

This clone has more than one count but fewer than ten. The sample contains more than one DNA sequence encoding this CDR3. The V call is TRBV5-6, the J call TRBJ2-5; D is unresolved. Germline lookup yields CDR1 SGHDT and CDR2 YYEEEE. With 3 bases removed from V and 2 bases from J, the gap between germline ends came to 2 bases. The CDR3 extends over 11 amino acids. The chain's CDR3 is CASSSQETQYF. In DNA form, the CDR3 reads TGTGCCAGCAGCTCACAAGAGACCCAGTACTTC.

This clone was observed a handful of times. V and J are TRBV27 and TRBJ2-3, with TRBD2 matching over 10 bases. The CDR3 runs 15 residues. Trimming cost V 1 base and J 6 bases; bases outside gene matches: 4. The germline CDR1 and CDR2 sequences are MNHEY and SMNVEV (reference sequence). The CDR3 loop is CASSLWTSGRDTQYF. The CDR3 DNA reads as TGTGCCAGCAGTTTATGGACTAGCGGTCGGGATACGCAGTATTTT.

This clone has only a few counts. This chain uses TRBV21-1 with TRBJ1-1; the table's D call, TRBD1, was not checked against the DNA. TRBV21-1 is a recognized pseudogene. CDR3 size: 17 residues. The DNA of the CDR3 is TGTGCCAGCAGCAGGGGGGGGACAGGGCTTGTGAACACTGAAGCTTTCTTT. It codes for CASSRGGTGLVNTEAFF.

Worth noting for this clone: The junction and the germline gene differ at one end; a read error may be behind it. The rearrangement joins TRBV29-1 to TRBJ1-2; TRBD1 might be the D (6 bases). Germline loops: CDR1 SQVTM, CDR2 ANQGSEA. The CDR3 has 15 residues. Here the CDR3 reads CSVDRQGMTNYDYTF. DNA of the CDR3: TGCAGCGTTGATCGGCAGGGGATGACTAACTATGACTACACCTTC.